This T cell receptor (beta chain) derives from a study of control samples from healthy donors and cancer patients. Per germline, CDR1 SGHNT and CDR2 YYREEE (reference sequence). The CDR3 is 17 amino acids. With V trimmed by 3 bases and J by 4 bases, 7 bases remained unmatched. Libraries were prepared by immunoSEQ multiplex PCR; TCRdb keeps only in-frame clonotypes and omits some of them. The table records 150,000 or so clones, approximately 92% of them present only once. The chain is built from TRBV5-4 and TRBJ2-5; 15 positions agree with TRBD2. Sequenced material: blood. The clonotype originates from a man younger than 35 in good health. The CDR3 coding sequence is TGTGCCAGCAGCTCCGGACTAGCGGGGGGGGAGGGAGAGACCCAGTACTTC. Translated, it gives CASSSGLAGGEGETQYF.